The rows below give T cell receptor beta chains drawn from one sample of a study of memory CD4+ T cells and cytomegalovirus serostatus. The repertoire was sequenced with immunoSEQ multiplex PCR; TCRdb's copy has only in-frame clones and lacks some. The table lists 75,000 to 90,000 clones, approximately 80% of them singletons. Sample: memory CD4+ T cells from blood. These receptors all stem from an adult in good health and CMV-seronegative. Both conserved end residues are part of each CDR3. The D gene is left open where the match is weak. Only part of the rows carry a size: once, few, many, or a class if the clone is expanded.

d_gene: TRBD1; len: 15; v_gene: TRBV6-5; j_gene: TRBJ1-6; abundance: .; CDR3nt: TGTGCCAGCAGTAGACAGGGATACACTAATTCACCCCTCCACTTT; CDR3aa: CASSRQGYTNSPLHF
d_gene: TRBD2; len: 19; v_gene: TRBV4-2; j_gene: TRBJ2-3; abundance: .; CDR3nt: TGTGCCAGCAGCCAAGCGGGACTAGCGGGGGGGTCTAGCACAGATACGCAGTATTTT; CDR3aa: CASSQAGLAGGSSTDTQYF
d_gene: .; len: 12; v_gene: TRBV12-5; j_gene: TRBJ2-3; abundance: .; CDR3nt: TGTGCTAGTGGTTCTAGGACAGATACGCAGTATTTT; CDR3aa: CASGSRTDTQYF
d_gene: .; len: 15; v_gene: TRBV4-2; j_gene: TRBJ2-1; abundance: .; CDR3nt: TGTGCCAGCAGCCAAGATCCTAGGAGGTACAATGAGCAGTTCTTC; CDR3aa: CASSQDPRRYNEQFF
d_gene: .; len: 16; v_gene: TRBV30; j_gene: TRBJ1-3; abundance: .; CDR3nt: TGTGCCTGGAGTGCCGGAAGAACAGGGCTTGGAAACACCATATATTTT; CDR3aa: CAWSAGRTGLGNTIYF
d_gene: .; len: 15; v_gene: TRBV4-3; j_gene: TRBJ1-5; abundance: .; CDR3nt: TGCGCCAGCAGCCAAGACCAAGGGGGCAATCAGCCCCAGCATTTT; CDR3aa: CASSQDQGGNQPQHF
d_gene: .; len: 11; v_gene: TRBV28; j_gene: TRBJ1-2; abundance: .; CDR3nt: TGTGCCAGCAGTGGGGGGGCTGGCTACACCTTC; CDR3aa: CASSGGAGYTF
d_gene: TRBD1; len: 13; v_gene: TRBV5-1; j_gene: TRBJ1-1; abundance: .; CDR3nt: TGCGCCAGCAGCTTCATGGACAGGACTGAAGCTTTCTTT; CDR3aa: CASSFMDRTEAFF
d_gene: .; len: 14; v_gene: TRBV16; j_gene: TRBJ1-2; abundance: .; CDR3nt: TGTGCCAGCAGCCAATCCACAAACGCGTATGGCTACACCTTC; CDR3aa: CASSQSTNAYGYTF
d_gene: TRBD2; len: 15; v_gene: TRBV9; j_gene: TRBJ2-7; abundance: .; CDR3nt: TGTGCCAGCAGCGGAGGGGTACTAGCGGGGAACGAGCAGTACTTC; CDR3aa: CASSGGVLAGNEQYF
d_gene: .; len: 16; v_gene: TRBV4-1; j_gene: TRBJ2-5; abundance: .; CDR3nt: TGCGCCAGCAGCCAAGTGGGAGGTAGCGGCCAAGAGACCCAGTACTTC; CDR3aa: CASSQVGGSGQETQYF
d_gene: .; len: 13; v_gene: TRBV6-1; j_gene: TRBJ1-2; abundance: once; CDR3nt: TGTGCCAGCAGGACCCGGGACCGTTGGGGCTACACCTTC; CDR3aa: CASRTRDRWGYTF
d_gene: .; len: 15; v_gene: TRBV15; j_gene: TRBJ1-4; abundance: .; CDR3nt: TGTGCCACCAGCATCGGAGACAGATCCTATGAAAAACTGTTTTTT; CDR3aa: CATSIGDRSYEKLFF
d_gene: .; len: 15; v_gene: TRBV28; j_gene: TRBJ2-3; abundance: .; CDR3nt: TGTGCCAGCAGGTCGGGGGACTGGGGACCGCTAGGGCAGTATTTT; CDR3aa: CASRSGDWGPLGQYF
d_gene: .; len: 14; v_gene: TRBV4-1; j_gene: TRBJ2-1; abundance: once; CDR3nt: TGCGCCAGCAGCCAAGATCAAGGAGGACGTCGGCAGTTCTTC; CDR3aa: CASSQDQGGRRQFF
d_gene: TRBD1; len: 19; v_gene: TRBV19; j_gene: TRBJ2-6; abundance: .; CDR3nt: TGTGCCAGTAGTATACTAGGGACAGGTTCAGTCTCTGGGGCCAACGTCCTGACTTTC; CDR3aa: CASSILGTGSVSGANVLTF
d_gene: TRBD1; len: 17; v_gene: TRBV5-1; j_gene: TRBJ1-2; abundance: .; CDR3nt: TGCGCCAGCAGCTCGGGACGGCCCAGGGGGCTTGACTATGGCTACACCTTC; CDR3aa: CASSSGRPRGLDYGYTF